Sequencing of this TCR beta chain was carried out in a study of blood T cell repertoires in COVID-19. About the research overall: The samples span acute and convalescent COVID-19 from the United States, Italy and Spain. PBMCs, B-cell-depleted T cells, or T cells were the source of the cDNA or gDNA that made up the material.

Germline V CDR1 and CDR2: SGHVS, FNYEAQ. The CDR3 loop spans 14 amino acids. Trimming at V came to 1 base and at J to 3 bases, leaving 1 base not matched to a gene. Under the authors' procedure: Reference gene primer amplification yielded estimated nucleated cell counts. Profiled with immunoSEQ multiplex PCR; TCRdb holds only in-frame clones, not every one. The V and J calls and clone size were taken over from that table, and D and trimming were inferred from the DNA. Seen here are around 87,000 clones, approximately 87% observed once, and the top ten hold approximately 1.6%. Material: peripheral blood. The chain has TRBV7-6 and TRBJ2-5, with TRBD1 matching 8 bases. The clonotype comes from a human donor with active COVID-19. The donor label of this sample is uncertain. This chain's CDR3 is CASSLGTGKETQYF. CDR3 nucleotide sequence: TGTGCCAGCAGCTTAGGGACAGGGAAAGAGACCCAGTACTTC.